Shown below are 19 T cell receptor beta chains from a single sample sequenced in a study of CD8 T cells in Susac syndrome. A quantity of roughly 0.5 to 1 ug RNA underwent reverse transcription using random hexamers. In TCRdb, the immunoSEQ multiplex PCR reads were re-called with MiXCR into one record per CDR3 protein. Among 150,000 to 160,000 distinct CDR3 sequences listed, 90% to 95% were seen once. The sequencing sample was made of CD4+ T cells from PBMCs. The receptors derive from a human donor with Susac syndrome.

The rearrangement links TRBV20-1 to TRBJ2-3; no firm D call. The CDR3 length is 13 residues. V lost 5 bases and J lost 6, with 15 bases in between. In germline, CDR1 is DFQATT, CDR2 SNEGSKA (reference sequence). As DNA, the CDR3 is TGCAGTGCTCGTCGCCTGGCAGCGGATACGCAGTATTTT. It is translated as CSARRLAADTQYF.

The CDR3, as DNA: TGCGCCAGCAGCTTGGTAGGGGGCGGGGATGAGCAGTTCTTC. Its translation: CASSLVGGGDEQFF. This sequence joins TRBV5-1 and TRBJ2-1; weak D call: TRBD1 (7 bases). This CDR3 is 14 amino acids long. Trimming took 0 bases from V and 8 from J, leaving 12 bases between them. CDR1 and CDR2 from the germline V gene are SGHRS and YFSETQ.

The chain has TRBV3-1 and TRBJ2-1; weak D call: TRBD1 (6 bases). The V end was cut by 4 bases, the J end by 9 bases, with 10 bases between. The CDR3 runs to 12 residues. CDR1 is LGHDT and CDR2 is YNNKEL in the germline V gene (reference sequence). The CDR3, as DNA: TGTGCCAGCAGCCGGGGGCCCCTTGAGCAGTTCTTC. Its translation: CASSRGPLEQFF.

This chain uses TRBV3-1 with TRBJ1-4, with D possibly being TRBD1 (5 bases). Per germline, CDR1 LGHDT and CDR2 YNNKEL (reference sequence). Trimming stripped 8 bases from V and 8 bases from J, with 15 bases between. This CDR3 is built from 13 residues. The CDR3 here is CASFPKEGEKLFF. The CDR3 DNA reads as TGTGCCAGCTTCCCAAAAGAGGGGGAAAAACTGTTTTTT.

This clonotype was counted a single time. J is TRBJ2-1 and V is TRBV7-9; D is undetermined. Germline values: CDR1 SEHNR, CDR2 FQNEAQ (reference sequence). The CDR3 extends over 11 amino acids. V lost 5 bases to trimming and J lost 8 bases, with 7 bases between them. The CDR3 loop is CASSPVDEQFF. The CDR3 DNA sequence: TGTGCCAGCAGCCCTGTCGATGAGCAGTTCTTC.

V usage is TRBV11-1 and J usage is TRBJ1-1, with D possibly TRBD1 on 5 matching bases. The V gene's germline CDR1 is SGHAT and CDR2 FQDESV (reference sequence). This CDR3 contains 16 residues. The V end was cut by 0 bases, the J end by 2 bases, with 13 bases between. Written as DNA, the CDR3 is TGTGCCAGCAGCTTAGCGCTCCGAGGGGATAACACTGAAGCTTTCTTT. It yields the protein CASSLALRGDNTEAFF.

The V call is TRBV29-1, the J call TRBJ1-1, with 8 bases that match TRBD1. CDR1 SQVTM and CDR2 ANQGSEA come from the germline V gene. CDR3 length: 14 residues. V lost 6 bases and J lost 4; bases outside the gene matches: 10. CDR3 DNA sequence: TGCAGCGTCGTCCAGGGGGCAATGGGCACTGAAGCTTTCTTT. Its protein product is CSVVQGAMGTEAFF.

The chain links TRBV2 to TRBJ1-5; 8 bases are a match to TRBD1. CDR1 and CDR2 (germline): SNHLY, FYNNEI. The CDR3 has 14 residues. Trimming took 8 bases from V and 0 from J; bases not matched to a gene: 3. This CDR3 is CASRQGNSNQPQHF. Here the CDR3 DNA reads TGTGCCAGCCGACAGGGGAATAGCAATCAGCCCCAGCATTTT. The complete variable domain, with remaining parts taken from reference TRBV2 and TRBJ1-5, reads EPEVTQTPSHQVTQMGQEVILRCVPISNHLYFYWYRQILGQKVEFLVSFYNNEISEKSEIFDDQFSVERPDGSNFTLKIRSTKLEDSAMYFCASRQGNSNQPQHFGDGTRLSIL.

The chain combines TRBV3-1 with TRBJ2-4; D possibly corresponds to TRBD1 (5 bases). CDR1 LGHDT and CDR2 YNNKEL come from the germline V gene (reference sequence). The CDR3 length is 16 residues. Trimming removed 2 bases from V and 2 bases from J, with 13 bases in between. The CDR3 region is CASSQPAGSSKNIQYF. In DNA form, the CDR3 reads TGTGCCAGCAGCCAACCCGCAGGGTCGTCCAAAAACATTCAGTACTTC. Complete variable domain (other parts from reference TRBV3-1 and TRBJ2-4): DTAVSQTPKYLVTQMGNDKSIKCEQNLGHDTMYWYKQDSKKFLKIMFSYNNKELIINETVPNRFSPKSPDKAHLNLHINSLELGDSAVYFCASSQPAGSSKNIQYFGAGTRLSVL.

This chain uses TRBV7-2 with TRBJ2-2; D might be TRBD1 (5 bases). Germline values: CDR1 SGHTA, CDR2 FQGNSA. The CDR3 runs 14 residues. Trimming left V 3 bases short and J 1 base short, with 6 bases between. CDR3 sequence reads: CASSFGQNTGELFF. As DNA, the CDR3 is TGTGCCAGCAGCTTTGGACAGAACACCGGGGAGCTGTTTTTT.

V usage is TRBV12-5 and J usage is TRBJ2-1; D possibly uses TRBD1 or TRBD2 (6 bases each). The CDR3 is 15 residues long. V dropped 1 base and J dropped 9 bases, with 16 bases sitting between them. Looked up from germline, CDR1 is LGHNT and CDR2 is FRNRAP. The CDR3 DNA reads as TGTGCTAGTGGTTTGGGAGATTGGGGGGCTGGTGAGCAGTTCTTC. It encodes CASGLGDWGAGEQFF.

This sequence joins TRBV29-1 and TRBJ2-2, with D unclear. V gave up 4 bases and J gave up 3 bases, with 6 bases separating them. The CDR3 sequence is 12 residues long. Germline V CDR1 and CDR2: SQVTM, ANQGSEA. This chain's CDR3 is CSVGSHTGELFF. For the CDR3, the DNA is TGCAGCGTTGGATCTCACACCGGGGAGCTGTTTTTT.

The J gene is TRBJ1-2, the V gene TRBV18; tentative D call: TRBD1 (5 bases). The germline gives CDR1 KGHSH, CDR2 LQKENI. This CDR3 spans 14 amino acids. V lost 2 bases and J lost 5, with 12 bases in between. The CDR3 loop is CASSPAGTGYGYTF. CDR3 sequence (DNA): TGTGCCAGCTCACCAGCCGGGACGGGGTATGGCTACACCTTC. Using reference TRBV18 and TRBJ1-2 for the parts outside the CDR3, the full variable domain is NAGVMQNPRHLVRRRGQEARLRCSPMKGHSHVYWYRQLPEEGLKFMVYLQKENIIDESGMPKERFSAEFPKEGPSILRIQQVVRGDSAAYFCASSPAGTGYGYTFGSGTRLTVV.

This clonotype was recorded once. The rearrangement uses TRBV9 and TRBJ2-3; D is unclear. V lost 3 bases to trimming and J lost 6 bases, with 11 bases between them. CDR1 is SGDLS and CDR2 is YYNGEE in the germline V gene. The CDR3 is 13 amino acids. The CDR3 reads CASSGKIRDTQYF. The CDR3, as DNA: TGTGCCAGCAGCGGAAAGATCCGTGATACGCAGTATTTT.

The chain joins TRBV9 to TRBJ2-6, with 9 bases aligning to TRBD2. The germline V gene encodes CDR1 SGDLS and CDR2 YYNGEE. This CDR3 region has 17 residues. V shed 0 bases and J 4 bases; nucleotides not matched to a gene: 5. The CDR3: CASSVGGGASGANVLTF. The CDR3 DNA follows: TGTGCCAGCAGCGTAGGCGGGGGGGCCTCCGGGGCCAACGTCCTGACTTTC.

The chain is built from TRBV12-3 or TRBV12-4 and TRBJ2-7; D is unresolved. The ends were cut back, 6 bases at V and 4 bases at J, with 10 bases in the middle. CDR3 length: 12 residues. CDR3 nucleotides: TGTGCCAGCAGCTCCTCGCGTTACGAGCAGTACTTC. This encodes CASSSSRYEQYF.

This chain uses TRBV14 with TRBJ1-1; D remains unclear. Trimming removed 1 base from V and 12 bases from J, with 15 bases in between. In germline, CDR1 is SGHDN, CDR2 FVKESK. This CDR3 is built from 13 residues. This chain's CDR3 is CASSQAGVPATFF. CDR3 sequence (DNA): TGTGCCAGCAGCCAAGCCGGCGTCCCCGCAACTTTCTTT.

The chain employs TRBV5-1 and TRBJ1-1; no clear D. The CDR3 runs 14 residues. Germline values: CDR1 SGHRS, CDR2 YFSETQ. V lost 1 base, J lost 0 bases, and 7 bases lay in between. The chain's CDR3 is CASSLSTVNTEAFF. CDR3 sequence (DNA): TGCGCCAGCAGCTTGAGCACCGTGAACACTGAAGCTTTCTTT.

The CDR3 coding sequence is TGCAGTGCTAGAGCACCAGGACTAGCGGGCTCCTGGGAGACCCAGTACTTC. This gives the protein CSARAPGLAGSWETQYF. The rearrangement joins TRBV20-1 to TRBJ2-5; 11 bases line up with TRBD2. Losses at the gene ends were 1 base for V and 5 bases for J; bases not matched to a gene: 12. The length of the CDR3 is 17 residues. The germline gives CDR1 DFQATT, CDR2 SNEGSKA (reference sequence).